These T cell receptor beta chains were read from a single sample in a study of neurological immune-mediated disorders. TCRdb ran MiXCR on the 5' RACE reads and lists one entry per CDR3 protein. In the table there are approximately 60,000 distinct CDR3 sequences, more than 4% of which are singletons. Sequenced sample: PBMCs. The receptors originated from a man aged 45-60 years with multiple sclerosis. Both conserved end residues are part of each CDR3. The D gene is left open where the match is weak. Clone size is shown for a subset of rows, as once, few, many or a class of expanded clone.

TGCGCCAGCGTTGGACGGACAGGGGATACAGATACGCAGTATTTT	CASVGRTGDTDTQYF	TRBD1	TRBV5-1	many	TRBJ2-3
TGTGCCAGCAGCGTATTGACAGGGTTGGAGACCCAGTACTTC	CASSVLTGLETQYF	TRBD1	TRBV9	-	TRBJ2-5
TGCGCCAGCAGCTTAGCGACAGGGAACACCGGGGAGCTGTTTTTT	CASSLATGNTGELFF	-	TRBV5-1	many	TRBJ2-2
TGCGCCAGCAGCCAAGTGAGAAGCTCTGGAAAAACCATATATTTT	CASSQVRSSGKTIYF	-	TRBV4-1	-	TRBJ1-3
TGTGCCAGCAGCCGAGGACAGCTCTCTGGAAACACCATATATTTT	CASSRGQLSGNTIYF	-	TRBV6-5	many	TRBJ1-3
TGTGCCAGCAGCCAGACAGGGTGGCGGGAGGAAGCTTTCTTT	CASSQTGWREEAFF	TRBD1	TRBV3-1	few	TRBJ1-1
TGCAGCGTTGAAGGGGGGCAAGAGACCCAGTACTTC	CSVEGGQETQYF	-	TRBV29-1	many	TRBJ2-5
TGTGCCAGCAGCTTAGACTCGAACACTGAAGCTTTCTTT	CASSLDSNTEAFF	-	TRBV7-2	many	TRBJ1-1
TGCAGCGTTCCACGCGGGACAGGGGTGGGGGAGCAGTACTTC	CSVPRGTGVGEQYF	TRBD1	TRBV29-1	many	TRBJ2-7
TGTGCCAGCAGACTCCTACCCCGACAGAGGAACACTGAAGCTTTCTTT	CASRLLPRQRNTEAFF	-	TRBV11-2	many	TRBJ1-1
TGTGCCAGCAGCTTAGGGCAGGCCAACAATCAGCCCCAGCATTTT	CASSLGQANNQPQHF	-	TRBV11-2	many	TRBJ1-5